This entry concerns a single TCR beta chain. These data belong to a study of beta chain features in type 1 diabetes. The authors reverse transcribed all of the isolated RNA, so sequencing captured expressed TCRB transcripts. TCRdb's copy holds only in-frame clones and misses some; the assay was immunoSEQ multiplex PCR. The sample has 400,000 to 600,000 clones; approximately 30% are singletons. Germline V gives CDR1 SEHNR, CDR2 FQNEAQ (reference sequence). The CDR3 is 14 amino acids. Trimming removed 5 bases from V and 1 base from J, with 10 bases in between. Using CD45RO/CCR7/CD25/CD127/CD95/CD27, CD4+ naive, central memory, regulatory and stem cell-like memory cells were sorted.

Sequenced: naive CD4+ T cells from blood. The chain uses TRBV7-9 and TRBJ2-3; the D call may be TRBD1 or TRBD2 (5 bases each). This receptor was obtained from a man between 18 and 29 years old in good health. CDR3 region: CASSPLGGTDTQYF. DNA of the CDR3: TGTGCCAGCAGCCCCCTGGGGGGCACAGATACGCAGTATTTT.